These T cell receptor beta chains were read from a single sample in a study of early T cells in non-severe SARS-CoV-2 infection. TCRdb recomputed calls from the 5' RACE reads with MiXCR, one row per CDR3 protein. The repertoire holds more than 65,000 distinct CDR3 sequences, with 12% as singletons. The sequenced sample consisted of whole blood. These receptors were collected from an adult who was a healthcare worker with PCR-confirmed SARS-CoV-2 infection or an uninfected control (not recorded which). The CDR3 runs from the conserved cysteine through the conserved F or W. The order of the fields is V gene, clone size, D gene, J gene, CDR3 DNA, CDR3 protein. The D gene is left open where the match is weak. A row's size may be missing; if present it is once, few, many or a size class.

TRBV28,many,-,TRBJ2-7,TGTGCCAGCAGGCGCCTTCTGGGAGAGCAGTACTTC,CASRRLLGEQYF
TRBV29-1,-,-,TRBJ1-1,TGCAGCGCCCCCCCCCGGCAGGGTAGCACTGAAGCTTTCTTT,CSAPPRQGSTEAFF
TRBV12-3/TRBV12-4,-,-,TRBJ2-2,TGTGCCAGCAACAGTGGCTACACCGGGGAGCTGTTTTTT,CASNSGYTGELFF
TRBV7-9,many,-,TRBJ2-6,TGTGCCAGCAGCGGAAGGAGGGTGTCTGGGGCCAACGTCCTGACTTTC,CASSGRRVSGANVLTF
TRBV29-1,many,-,TRBJ2-3,TGCAGCGTTGAAGGCGGGGGCCTTGGACCGCGCTTTTCAGATACGCAGTATTTT,CSVEGGGLGPRFSDTQYF
TRBV29-1,many,-,TRBJ1-3,TGCAGCGCCACGGACAGAACCTCTGGAAACACCATATATTTT,CSATDRTSGNTIYF
TRBV11-1,few,TRBD2,TRBJ2-3,TGTGCCAGCAGCTCCTCCCTAGCGGGGGATACGCAGTATTTT,CASSSSLAGDTQYF
TRBV20-1,few,-,TRBJ1-1,TGCAGTGCTAGTGACGGGGGAATGACTGAAGCTTTCTTT,CSASDGGMTEAFF
TRBV6-5,many,TRBD1,TRBJ1-2,TGTGCCAGCAGTTCCGCCCTAGACAGGGGGGATGGCTACACCTTC,CASSSALDRGDGYTF
TRBV29-1,many,-,TRBJ1-1,TGCAGCGTCCGGGACGCAGCTGAAGCTTTCTTT,CSVRDAAEAFF
TRBV7-7,-,TRBD1,TRBJ2-5,TGTGCCAGCAGCCGGGGACAGGGGAGCGAGACCCAGTACTTC,CASSRGQGSETQYF